This is a list of T cell receptor beta chains from one sample in a study of blood T cell repertoires in COVID-19. Assay: immunoSEQ multiplex PCR; the TCRdb copy retains only in-frame clones and omits some. Of about 130,000 clones in the sample, approximately 83% were seen once. The sequenced material came from peripheral blood. Receptors were obtained from a woman aged 45 to 65 with acute or convalescent COVID-19. Both conserved end residues are trimmed from each CDR3. The order of the fields is V gene, clone size, CDR3 protein. Size values are once, few and many counts, or a class for expanded clones, and some rows have none.

TRBV5-5	-	ASSLFSGGMNEQF
TRBV3-1/TRBV3-2	-	ASSLMTSAGAGELF
TRBV6-5	-	ASKRPGQLFYGYT
TRBV10-1	-	ASSSQGAKNIQY
TRBV24-1	once	ATSVVDSHNTEAF
TRBV19	-	ASSIDRAQGAQY
TRBV9	-	ASSVGLMNAEAF
TRBV7-8	once	ASSLGQGARETQY
TRBV7-9	-	ASSSDGSSGNTIY
TRBV25-1	-	ASKGQGSSPLH
TRBV7-9	-	ASSLAPTEYGYT
TRBV30	-	AWSPTQGGRSPLH
TRBV5-4	once	ASYDGTLNIQY
TRBV4-2	-	ASSQDVSGGRDTQY
TRBV24-1	once	ATSETPGTGRRTDTQY
TRBV6-5	-	ASSFGQSGELF
TRBV10-3	-	AISESAMAYNEQF
TRBV19	-	ASSILGRGDTEAF
TRBV2	-	ASSEVAGGGNEQF
TRBV30	-	ALVVGSYYGYT
TRBV19	-	ASREDTVNNEQF
TRBV5-1	-	ASSLGSAGDEAF
TRBV10-3	-	AISGASGGFAYEQY
TRBV10-3	-	AISEGHASSYEQY
TRBV5-1	-	ASSLGSGDSYSGNTIY
TRBV19	once	ASSIASDRGHEQY
TRBV5-4	-	ASSSGQGPDTQY
TRBV5-4	-	ASSPEDRHYNEQF
TRBV4-1	-	ASSQVQTQGVYSNQPQH
TRBV19	-	ASNVQGSNTEAF
TRBV27	few	ASSPIGDNEKLF
TRBV2	-	ASRRTATSYEQY
TRBV19	-	ASSRGYGYT
TRBV28	many	ASRLPGGNEQF
TRBV7-9	-	ASSLRPTPRQVNTEAF
TRBV27	once	ASRSGGPGTGELF
TRBV6-6	-	ASTRGSSGANVLT